A single sample is the source of the 8 T cell receptor beta chains below, sequenced in a study of beta chain features in type 1 diabetes. Reverse transcription of all isolated RNA meant that expressed TCRB transcripts were sequenced. Repertoires were generated with immunoSEQ multiplex PCR, while TCRdb's copy carries only in-frame clones and drops some. This table holds hundreds of thousands of clones, 10% to 15% found once. Sequencing used naive CD4+ T cells from blood. Receptor source: a man aged 18 to 29 in good health.

This clone was counted a few times. V gene TRBV7-2 combines with J gene TRBJ1-4; D is uncertain. Trimming stripped 3 bases from V and 3 bases from J, with 8 bases between. This CDR3 has 14 residues. The V gene's germline CDR1 is SGHTA and CDR2 FQGNSA. Here the CDR3 reads CASSLPYSNEKLFF. CDR3 bases: TGTGCCAGCAGCTTGCCATACTCTAATGAAAAACTGTTTTTT. Looking up the rest from reference TRBV7-2 and TRBJ1-4 gives the full variable domain: GAGVSQSPSNKVTEKGKDVELRCDPISGHTALYWYRQSLGQGLEFLIYFQGNSAPDKSGLPSDRFSAERTGGSVSTLTIQRTQQEDSAVYLCASSLPYSNEKLFFGSGTQLSVL.

This clone was seen more than once but under ten times. The chain has TRBV29-1 and TRBJ2-5, with D possibly matching TRBD1 (6 bases). Germline CDR1 is SQVTM and CDR2 is ANQGSEA. Trimming removed 2 bases at V and 3 bases at J, with 13 bases between. The CDR3 sequence is 14 residues long. DNA for the CDR3: TGCAGCGTTGAACTGTCCAGGGGCAAAGAGACCCAGTACTTC. It encodes CSVELSRGKETQYF.

This chain links TRBV4-3 with TRBJ1-5; possible D gene TRBD1, 5 bases. The CDR3 has 13 amino acids. Trimming shortened V by 1 base and J by 5 bases, and 6 bases separated the two germline ends. The germline V gene encodes CDR1 LGHNA and CDR2 YSLEER. The CDR3 DNA follows: TGCGCCAGCAGCCAAGGACAGTATCAGCCCCAGCATTTT. Translation gives CASSQGQYQPQHF.

The rearrangement uses TRBV7-9 and TRBJ1-4; no firm D call. The CDR3 is made up of 15 amino acids. Between the trimmed V and J ends, which lost 1 base and 8 bases, there was a span of 14 bases. Germline lookup yields CDR1 SEHNR and CDR2 FQNEAQ (reference sequence). CDR3 sequence: CASSLVLHREEKLFF. The CDR3, as DNA: TGTGCCAGCAGCTTAGTGCTCCATCGGGAGGAAAAACTGTTTTTT.

The chain carries TRBV7-6 and TRBJ2-1; the match to TRBD2 covers 10 bases. Germline V lookup: CDR1 SGHVS, CDR2 FNYEAQ. The CDR3 is made up of 15 amino acids. The ends lost 5 bases at V and 6 bases at J; junction bases unmatched: 7. The CDR3 nucleotides read TGTGCCAGCAGCCATGCTAGACTAGCGGGCAATGAGCAGTTCTTC. The encoded protein is CASSHARLAGNEQFF.

This chain links TRBV7-2 with TRBJ2-3; 9 bases are shared with TRBD1. This CDR3 is 15 amino acids long. Germline CDR1 is SGHTA and CDR2 is FQGNSA. Trimming at V came to 2 bases and at J to 4 bases, leaving 4 bases not matched to a gene. Here the CDR3 reads CASSLSGQGPDTQYF. CDR3 in DNA: TGTGCCAGCAGCTTATCGGGACAGGGCCCAGATACGCAGTATTTT.

The chain uses TRBV10-3 and TRBJ1-5; D might be TRBD1 (6 bases). Germline V gene sequence: CDR1 ENHRY, CDR2 SYGVKD. V dropped 6 bases and J dropped 0 bases, with 6 bases sitting between them. The CDR3 sequence is 13 residues long. The CDR3, as DNA: TGTGCCATCAGGGACAGTAGCAATCAGCCCCAGCATTTT. It is translated as CAIRDSSNQPQHF.

The V call is TRBV28, the J call TRBJ1-1; D remains unclear. Germline V lookup: CDR1 MDHEN, CDR2 SYDVKM. Trimming took off 5 bases at V and 6 bases at J, with 16 bases between the two ends. This CDR3 is 14 amino acids long. The CDR3 bases are TGTGCCAGCAGTCTAGCAGTTGGGTGGGCTGAAGCTTTCTTT. This translates into CASSLAVGWAEAFF. Combining the CDR3 with reference TRBV28 and TRBJ1-1 gives the whole variable domain DVKVTQSSRYLVKRTGEKVFLECVQDMDHENMFWYRQDPGLGLRLIYFSYDVKMKEKGDIPEGYSVSREKKERFSLILESASTNQTSMYLCASSLAVGWAEAFFGQGTRLTVV.